There are many counts of the clone carrying this T cell receptor (beta chain). RNA transcripts provided the source from which TCR beta CDR3 regions were amplified. The HTBI primer set was used in a first-round RT-PCR of the TCR CDR3. TCRdb processed the multiplex PCR reads anew with MiXCR; each CDR3 protein has one entry. The data show 300,000 to 500,000 distinct CDR3 sequences, 11% to 15% seen once. The record originates from a study of T cells in Graves' hyperthyroidism and ophthalmopathy. The sequenced sample consisted of blood. The clonotype was recovered from a man aged 50-60 years with Graves' ophthalmopathy.

For the CDR3, the DNA is TGTGCCAGCAGTTGGGGCAGGGAAGAGACCCAGTACTTC. Translated: CASSWGREETQYF. This chain joins TRBV28 and TRBJ2-5; D perhaps matches TRBD1 (5 bases). V shed 4 bases and J shed 3 bases, with 9 bases lying between them. The CDR3 extends over 13 amino acids. In germline, CDR1 is MDHEN, CDR2 SYDVKM. Full variable domain (rest looked up from reference TRBV28 and TRBJ2-5): DVKVTQSSRYLVKRTGEKVFLECVQDMDHENMFWYRQDPGLGLRLIYFSYDVKMKEKGDIPEGYSVSREKKERFSLILESASTNQTSMYLCASSWGREETQYFGPGTRLLVL.